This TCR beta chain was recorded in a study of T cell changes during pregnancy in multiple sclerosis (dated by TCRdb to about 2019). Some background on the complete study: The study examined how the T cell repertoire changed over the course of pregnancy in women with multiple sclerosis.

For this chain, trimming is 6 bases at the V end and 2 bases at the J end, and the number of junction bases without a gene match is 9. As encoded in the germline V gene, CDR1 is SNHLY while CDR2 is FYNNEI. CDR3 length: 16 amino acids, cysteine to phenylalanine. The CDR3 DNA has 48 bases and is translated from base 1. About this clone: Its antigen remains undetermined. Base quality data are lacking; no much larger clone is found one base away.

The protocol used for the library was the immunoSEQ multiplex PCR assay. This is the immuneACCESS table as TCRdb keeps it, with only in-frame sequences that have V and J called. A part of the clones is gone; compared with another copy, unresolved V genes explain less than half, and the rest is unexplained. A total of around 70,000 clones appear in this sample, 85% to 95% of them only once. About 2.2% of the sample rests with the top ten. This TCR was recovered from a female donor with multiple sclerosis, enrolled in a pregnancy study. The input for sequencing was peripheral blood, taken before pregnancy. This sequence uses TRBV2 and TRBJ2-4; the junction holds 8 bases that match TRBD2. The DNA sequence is TGTGCCAGCAGGGGGGCTAGCGGGCTATCCAAAAACATTCAGTACTTC. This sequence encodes CASRGASGLSKNIQYF.